This entry is about one T cell receptor beta chain. Its target is unknown. CDR1 and CDR2 from the germline V gene are MDHEN and SYDVKM. CDR3 length equals 15 residues. Trimming took 1 base from V and 7 from J, leaving 14 bases between them. These data originate in a study of T cell repertoires in cytomegalovirus infection. Looking at the study overall: Alongside well-studied HLA-B-restricted CMV epitopes, recently identified HLA-C-restricted CMV epitopes were also used.

TCRdb re-called the reads through MiXCR, storing one row per CDR3 protein. The data show under 200,000 distinct CDR3 sequences, roughly 22% seen once. The study's findings and limits: It was HLA-C-restricted CMV-specific TCR beta clonotypes that dominated the response ex vivo.

The starting material was CD8+ T cells from cultured PBMCs, obtained from culture after CMV antigen stimulation. The chain recombines TRBV28 with TRBJ1-5; the D gene is possibly TRBD1 (5 bases). The sequence was collected from a human donor in good health (CMV status not recorded). Some clones in this sample may be carry-over from other donors' samples. The chain's CDR3 is CASSLSGEWEQPQHF. The CDR3 region has the DNA TGTGCCAGCAGTTTATCGGGGGAGTGGGAACAGCCCCAGCATTTT.